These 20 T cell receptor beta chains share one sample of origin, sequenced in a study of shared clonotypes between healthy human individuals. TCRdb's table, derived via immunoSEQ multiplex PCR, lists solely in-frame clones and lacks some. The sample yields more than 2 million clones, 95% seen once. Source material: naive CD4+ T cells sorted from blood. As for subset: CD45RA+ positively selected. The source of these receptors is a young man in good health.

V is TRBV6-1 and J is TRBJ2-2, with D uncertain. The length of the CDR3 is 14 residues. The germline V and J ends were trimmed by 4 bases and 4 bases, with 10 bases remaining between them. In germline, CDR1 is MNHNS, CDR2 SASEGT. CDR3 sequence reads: CASSVKESTGELFF. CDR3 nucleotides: TGTGCCAGCAGTGTTAAGGAGAGCACCGGGGAGCTGTTTTTT.

The CDR3 bases are TGCGCCAGCAGCCAAACAGGATCCTTCTCCTACGAGCAGTACTTC. Its translation is CASSQTGSFSYEQYF. The chain couples TRBV5-1 to TRBJ2-7; possibly TRBD1 for D (5 bases). Germline V lookup: CDR1 SGHRS, CDR2 YFSETQ. V lost 4 bases to trimming and J lost 0 bases, with 14 bases between them. The CDR3 covers 15 residues. The entire variable domain, with the rest obtained from reference TRBV5-1 and TRBJ2-7, is as follows: KAGVTQTPRYLIKTRGQQVTLSCSPISGHRSVSWYQQTPGQGLQFLFEYFSETQRNKGNFPGRFSGRQFSNSRSEMNVSTLELGDSALYLCASSQTGSFSYEQYFGPGTRLTVT.

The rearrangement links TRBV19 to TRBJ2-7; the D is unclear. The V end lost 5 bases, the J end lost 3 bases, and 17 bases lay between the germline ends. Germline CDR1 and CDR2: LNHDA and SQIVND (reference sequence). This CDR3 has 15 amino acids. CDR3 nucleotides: TGTGCCAGTAGTCCTTTACTGGGCGATGGCTACGAGCAGTACTTC. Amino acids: CASSPLLGDGYEQYF.

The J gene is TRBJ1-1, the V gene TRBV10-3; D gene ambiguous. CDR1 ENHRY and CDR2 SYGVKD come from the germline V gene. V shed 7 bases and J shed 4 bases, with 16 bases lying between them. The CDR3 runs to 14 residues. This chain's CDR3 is CAIKSEPGSTEAFF. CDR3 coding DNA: TGTGCCATCAAATCCGAACCGGGGTCCACTGAAGCTTTCTTT.

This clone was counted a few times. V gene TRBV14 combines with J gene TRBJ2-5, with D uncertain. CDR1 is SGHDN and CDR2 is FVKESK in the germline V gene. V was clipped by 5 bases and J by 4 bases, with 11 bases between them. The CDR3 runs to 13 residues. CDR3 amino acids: CASSTVGLETQYF. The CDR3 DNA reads TGTGCCAGCAGCACGGTGGGCCTAGAGACCCAGTACTTC.

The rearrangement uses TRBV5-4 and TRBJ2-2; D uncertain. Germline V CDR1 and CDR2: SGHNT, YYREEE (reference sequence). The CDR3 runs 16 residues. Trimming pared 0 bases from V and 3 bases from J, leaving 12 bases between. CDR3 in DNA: TGTGCCAGCAGCTTGGTTCGACACCCAGACACCGGGGAGCTGTTTTTT. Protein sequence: CASSLVRHPDTGELFF.

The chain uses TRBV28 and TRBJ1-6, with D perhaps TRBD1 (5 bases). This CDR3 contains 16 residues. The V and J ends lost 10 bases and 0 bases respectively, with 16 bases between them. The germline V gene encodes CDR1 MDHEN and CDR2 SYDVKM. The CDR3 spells CATNRGGSSYNSPLHF. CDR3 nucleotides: TGTGCCACCAATCGGGGGGGAAGCTCCTATAATTCACCCCTCCACTTT.

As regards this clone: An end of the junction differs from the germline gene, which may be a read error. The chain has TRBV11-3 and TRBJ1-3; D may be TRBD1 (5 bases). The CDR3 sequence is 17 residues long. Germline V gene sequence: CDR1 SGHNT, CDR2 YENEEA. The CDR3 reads CASSLDSGTAAGNTIYF. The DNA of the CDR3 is TGTGCCAGCAGCCTAGACTCCGGGACGGCTGCTGGAAACACCATATATTTT.

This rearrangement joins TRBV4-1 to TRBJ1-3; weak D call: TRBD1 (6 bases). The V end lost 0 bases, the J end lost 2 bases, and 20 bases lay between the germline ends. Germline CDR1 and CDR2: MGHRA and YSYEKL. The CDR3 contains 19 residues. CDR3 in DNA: TGCGCCAGCAGCCAAGATACTACAGGGATCGATTCTGCTGGAAACACCATATATTTT. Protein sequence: CASSQDTTGIDSAGNTIYF.

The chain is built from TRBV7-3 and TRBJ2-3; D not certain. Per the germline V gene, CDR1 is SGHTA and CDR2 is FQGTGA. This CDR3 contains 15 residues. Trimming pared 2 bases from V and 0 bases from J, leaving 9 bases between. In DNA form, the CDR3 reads TGTGCCAGCAGCTTAGCCGACATGAGCACAGATACGCAGTATTTT. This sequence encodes CASSLADMSTDTQYF.

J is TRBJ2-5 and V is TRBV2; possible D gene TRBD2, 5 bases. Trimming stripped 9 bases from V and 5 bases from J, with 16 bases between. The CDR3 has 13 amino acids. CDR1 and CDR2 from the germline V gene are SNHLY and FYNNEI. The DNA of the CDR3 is TGTGCCAGTCTACTAGAAACAAGGGAGACCCAGTACTTC. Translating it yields CASLLETRETQYF.

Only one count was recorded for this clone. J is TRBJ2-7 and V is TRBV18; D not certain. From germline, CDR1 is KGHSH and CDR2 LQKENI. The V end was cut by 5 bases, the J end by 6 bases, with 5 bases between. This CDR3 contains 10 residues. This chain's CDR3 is CASSGGEQYF. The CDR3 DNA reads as TGTGCCAGCTCAGGCGGCGAGCAGTACTTC.

The CDR3 coding sequence is TGCGCCAGCAGTGAGATGGCTAGCGGGGTTAGTGAGCAGTTCTTC. Amino acid sequence: CASSEMASGVSEQFF. The chain combines TRBV10-1 with TRBJ2-1; TRBD2 matches at 9 bases. Germline assignment: CDR1 WNHNN and CDR2 SYGVQD (reference sequence). J lost 9 bases, V lost 2 bases, and 8 bases had no gene match. The CDR3 is 15 residues long.

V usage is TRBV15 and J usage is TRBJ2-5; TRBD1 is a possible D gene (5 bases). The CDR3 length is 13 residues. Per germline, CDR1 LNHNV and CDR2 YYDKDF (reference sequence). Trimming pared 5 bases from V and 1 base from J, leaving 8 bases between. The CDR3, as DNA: TGTGCCACCAGCCGACAGCTCCAAGAGACCCAGTACTTC. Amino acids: CATSRQLQETQYF.

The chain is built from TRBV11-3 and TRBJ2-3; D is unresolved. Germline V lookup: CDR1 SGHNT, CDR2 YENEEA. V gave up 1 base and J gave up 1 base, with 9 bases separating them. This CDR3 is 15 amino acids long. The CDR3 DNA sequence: TGTGCCAGCAGCTTAGGTGACGGACGCACAGATACGCAGTATTTT. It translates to CASSLGDGRTDTQYF.

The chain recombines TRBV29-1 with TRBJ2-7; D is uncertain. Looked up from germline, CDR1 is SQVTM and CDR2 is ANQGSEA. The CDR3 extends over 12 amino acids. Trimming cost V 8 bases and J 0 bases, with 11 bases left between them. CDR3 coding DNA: TGCAGCTATAAGGGCACCTCCTACGAGCAGTACTTC. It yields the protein CSYKGTSYEQYF.

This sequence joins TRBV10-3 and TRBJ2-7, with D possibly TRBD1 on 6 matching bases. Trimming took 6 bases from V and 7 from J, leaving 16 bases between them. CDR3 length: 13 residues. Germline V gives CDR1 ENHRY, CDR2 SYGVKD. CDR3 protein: CAISREDSGEQYF. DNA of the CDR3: TGTGCCATCAGCCGTGAGGACAGTGGGGAGCAGTACTTC.

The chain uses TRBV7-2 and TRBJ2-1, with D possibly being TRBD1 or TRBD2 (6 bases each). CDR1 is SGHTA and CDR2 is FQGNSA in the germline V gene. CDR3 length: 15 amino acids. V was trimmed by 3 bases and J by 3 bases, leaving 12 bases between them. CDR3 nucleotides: TGTGCCAGCAGCTTGGGGGGCTCTGACTACAATGAGCAGTTCTTC. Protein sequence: CASSLGGSDYNEQFF.

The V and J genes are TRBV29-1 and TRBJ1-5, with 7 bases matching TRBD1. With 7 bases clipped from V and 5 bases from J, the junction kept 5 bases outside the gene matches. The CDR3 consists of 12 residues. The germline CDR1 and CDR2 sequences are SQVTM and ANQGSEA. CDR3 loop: CSARQGDQPQHF. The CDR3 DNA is TGCAGCGCGCGACAGGGAGATCAGCCCCAGCATTTT.

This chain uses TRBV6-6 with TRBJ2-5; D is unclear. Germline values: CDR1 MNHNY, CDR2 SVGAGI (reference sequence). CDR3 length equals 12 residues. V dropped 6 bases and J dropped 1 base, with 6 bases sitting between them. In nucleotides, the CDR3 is TGTGCCAGCAGGGCTTCCCAAGAGACCCAGTACTTC. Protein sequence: CASRASQETQYF.